This TCR beta chain was sequenced during a study of neurological immune-mediated disorders. The cDNA was generated through 5'RACE incorporating 10-nucleotide random UMIs. MiXCR was run by TCRdb on the 5' RACE reads, yielding one entry per CDR3 protein. The table includes roughly 100,000 distinct CDR3 sequences, 3.5% detected once. This clonotype showed up many times. The CDR3 totals 13 residues. Trimming left V 4 bases short and J 11 bases short, with 17 bases between. V and J are TRBV12-3 or TRBV12-4 and TRBJ1-1; TRBD1 might be the D (5 bases). The sequence was obtained from a woman younger than 30 with multiple sclerosis. Source material: PBMCs. The CDR3 sequence is CASSSAGEKNAFF. DNA of the CDR3: TGTGCCAGCAGTTCTGCGGGGGAGAAGAATGCTTTCTTT.